This T cell receptor beta chain was obtained from a study of T cell clones after liver transplantation. As for the study in general: Immunosuppression withdrawal was tried within 2 years after liver transplantation in this trial. TCRbeta sequencing after a pre-transplant mixed lymphocyte reaction identified graft-donor-reactive clones, later tracked in post-transplant blood.

Sequenced by immunoSEQ multiplex PCR; TCRdb stores in-frame clones only, minus some. The repertoire holds fewer than 85,000 clones, with about four fifths as singletons. Germline V gene lookup returns CDR1 LGHNA and CDR2 YSLEER. This CDR3 is 15 amino acids long. The V gene lost 1 base and the J gene lost 2 bases, with 12 bases spanning the gap. Concerning this clone itself: The antigen remains undetermined.

Study outcomes and limitations: Low donor cell numbers restricted donor-reactive repertoire measurement in a couple of subjects. Post-transplant, graft-donor-reactive CD4 TCRbeta sequences in blood dropped significantly in most of the 8 subjects.

This TCR came from a human patient who received a liver transplant. The graft donor may have given rise to some T cells. The chain employs TRBV4-3 and TRBJ2-7, with a weak D call TRBD2 (5 bases). This specimen was CD4+ T cells from blood, taken 12 months after liver transplant. CDR3 amino acids: CASSQVQGAAYEQYF. CDR3 in DNA: TGCGCCAGCAGCCAAGTCCAAGGAGCGGCCTACGAGCAGTACTTC.